Listed below are T cell receptor beta chains from one sample, sequenced in a study of a mutant IDH1 vaccine in newly diagnosed glioma. Assay used: immunoSEQ multiplex PCR; TCRdb lists only in-frame clones, some missing. The table lists 75,000 to 100,000 clones, about 87% of them singletons, with around 0.6% in the top ten. The specimen comprised PBMCs, sampled from a glioma patient treated with radiotherapy, temozolomide or both. The receptors shown here come from a woman between 45 and 60 years old with glioma. The CDR3 runs from the conserved cysteine through the conserved F or W. A D gene is named only where the DNA matches it firmly. Size is stated for part of the rows, as once, few or many counts, or as a class when the clone is expanded.

>TRBV7-9|NA|NA|TRBJ2-3
CASSFLATDTQYF
TGTGCCAGCAGCTTTCTAGCGACAGATACGCAGTATTTT
>TRBV7-9|NA|NA|TRBJ1-1
CASSLDRVAEAFF
TGTGCCAGCAGCTTAGACAGGGTCGCTGAAGCTTTCTTT
>TRBV4-1|NA|NA|TRBJ1-6
CASRTPGAYNSPLHF
TGCGCCAGCAGGACACCGGGGGCCTATAATTCACCCCTCCACTTT
>TRBV2|few|NA|TRBJ1-1
CASSKDMTEAFF
TGTGCCAGCAGTAAGGATATGACTGAAGCTTTCTTT
>TRBV19|NA|NA|TRBJ2-2
CASTPSTGELFF
TGTGCCAGTACCCCGAGCACCGGGGAGCTGTTTTTT
>TRBV15|NA|TRBD1|TRBJ1-1
CATSDGLRQGLGNTEAFF
TGTGCCACCAGCGATGGTCTACGACAGGGCCTGGGGAACACTGAAGCTTTCTTT
>TRBV19|NA|TRBD1|TRBJ1-6
CASSRLDRGIYSPLHF
TGTGCCAGTAGTAGGCTGGACAGGGGGATTTATTCACCCCTCCACTTT
>TRBV15|NA|TRBD1|TRBJ2-7
CATSSDRGQNEQYF
TGTGCCACCAGCAGTGACAGGGGGCAGAACGAGCAGTACTTC
>TRBV10-1|NA|TRBD1|TRBJ2-7
CASSTGTGGSYEQYF
TGCGCCAGCAGTACCGGGACAGGGGGCTCCTACGAGCAGTACTTC
>TRBV29-1|NA|NA|TRBJ2-5
CSVERGHQDQETQYF
TGCAGCGTTGAACGGGGACACCAAGACCAAGAGACCCAGTACTTC
>TRBV5-1|NA|NA|TRBJ1-2
CASSLLAPSGGYTF
TGCGCCAGCAGCTTGTTGGCACCTTCGGGCGGCTACACCTTC
>TRBV30|NA|TRBD2|TRBJ2-7
CAHHEAGVGSYEQYF
TGTGCTCACCATGAAGCGGGAGTTGGATCCTACGAGCAGTACTTC
>TRBV29-1|NA|NA|TRBJ2-1
CSVVTASYNEQFF
TGCAGCGTTGTGACAGCGTCCTACAATGAGCAGTTCTTC
>TRBV5-1|NA|TRBD1|TRBJ1-4
CASSQGQGAIREKLFF
TGCGCCAGCAGCCAAGGACAGGGTGCTATACGTGAAAAACTGTTTTTT
>TRBV9|NA|NA|TRBJ2-7
CASSPRDTYEQYF
TGTGCCAGCAGCCCGAGAGACACCTACGAGCAGTACTTC
>TRBV11-2|NA|NA|TRBJ1-1
CASSGVLVTEAFF
TGTGCCAGCAGCGGTGTGCTGGTCACTGAAGCTTTCTTT
>TRBV5-5|NA|TRBD1|TRBJ1-2
CASSVGTGDYGYTF
TGTGCCAGCAGCGTGGGGACAGGGGACTATGGCTACACCTTC
>TRBV9|NA|TRBD2|TRBJ2-1
CASSVRREGSDEQFF
TGTGCCAGCAGCGTAAGACGGGAGGGGAGCGATGAGCAGTTCTTC
>TRBV5-1|once|NA|TRBJ2-5
CASFTSPGEETQYF
TGCGCCAGCTTCACTTCCCCAGGGGAAGAGACCCAGTACTTC
>TRBV4-1|NA|NA|TRBJ2-1
CASSQIGGAGVLSTPYNEQFF
TGCGCCAGCAGCCAGATTGGGGGGGCAGGGGTTTTGAGTACGCCTTACAATGAGCAGTTCTTC
>TRBV9|NA|TRBD1|TRBJ1-2
CASSVGDRVEGYGYTF
TGTGCCAGCAGCGTAGGGGACAGGGTAGAGGGGTATGGCTACACCTTC
>TRBV7-3|NA|NA|TRBJ1-1
CASSLQGSNTEAFF
TGTGCCAGCAGCTTACAGGGGTCGAACACTGAAGCTTTCTTT
>TRBV27|once|NA|TRBJ2-3
CASSLYRVLGTDTQYF
TGTGCCAGCAGTCTCTACAGGGTTCTGGGCACAGATACGCAGTATTTT